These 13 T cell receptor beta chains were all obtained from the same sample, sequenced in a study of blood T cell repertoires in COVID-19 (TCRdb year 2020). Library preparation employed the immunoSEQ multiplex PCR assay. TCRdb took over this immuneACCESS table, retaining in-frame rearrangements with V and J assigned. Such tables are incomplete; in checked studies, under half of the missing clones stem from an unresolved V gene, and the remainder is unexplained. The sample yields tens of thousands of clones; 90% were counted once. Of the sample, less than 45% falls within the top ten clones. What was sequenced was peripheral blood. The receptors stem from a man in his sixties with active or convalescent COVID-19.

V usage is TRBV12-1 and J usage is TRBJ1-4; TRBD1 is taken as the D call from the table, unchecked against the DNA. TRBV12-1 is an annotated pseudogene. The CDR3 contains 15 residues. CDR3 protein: CASSSDDRGHEKLFF. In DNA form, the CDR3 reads TGTGCCAGCAGCTCCGACGACAGGGGGCATGAAAAACTGTTTTTT.

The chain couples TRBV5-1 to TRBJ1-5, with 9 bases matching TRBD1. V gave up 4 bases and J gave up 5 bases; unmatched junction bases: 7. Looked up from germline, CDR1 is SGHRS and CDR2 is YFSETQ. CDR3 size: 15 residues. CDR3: CASSPGTGRDQPQHF. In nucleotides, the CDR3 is TGCGCCAGCAGCCCCGGGACAGGGAGGGATCAGCCCCAGCATTTT.

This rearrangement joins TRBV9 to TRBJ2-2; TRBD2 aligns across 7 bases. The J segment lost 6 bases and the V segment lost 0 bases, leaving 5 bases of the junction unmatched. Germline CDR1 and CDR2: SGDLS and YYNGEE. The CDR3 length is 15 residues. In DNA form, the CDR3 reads TGTGCCAGCAGCGTAGGGACTAGTATCGCCGGGGAGCTGTTTTTT. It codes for CASSVGTSIAGELFF.

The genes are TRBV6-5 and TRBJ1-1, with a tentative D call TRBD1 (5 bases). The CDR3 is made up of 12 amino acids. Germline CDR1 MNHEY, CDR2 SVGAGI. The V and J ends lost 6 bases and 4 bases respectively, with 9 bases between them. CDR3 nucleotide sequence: TGTGCCAGCAGCAAAGGGGTCACTGAAGCTTTCTTT. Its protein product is CASSKGVTEAFF.

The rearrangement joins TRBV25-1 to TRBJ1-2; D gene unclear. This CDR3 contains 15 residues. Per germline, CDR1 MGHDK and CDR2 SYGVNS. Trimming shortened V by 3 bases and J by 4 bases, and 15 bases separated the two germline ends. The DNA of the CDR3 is TGTGCCAGCAGTGACGATCCGACATTCCCCTATGGCTACACCTTC. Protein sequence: CASSDDPTFPYGYTF.

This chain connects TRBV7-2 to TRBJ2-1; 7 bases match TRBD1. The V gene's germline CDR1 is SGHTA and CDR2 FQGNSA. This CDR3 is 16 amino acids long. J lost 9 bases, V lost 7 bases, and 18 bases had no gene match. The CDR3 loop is CASTPALDRALGEQFF. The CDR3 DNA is TGTGCCAGCACTCCTGCCCTCGACAGGGCCCTCGGTGAGCAGTTCTTC.

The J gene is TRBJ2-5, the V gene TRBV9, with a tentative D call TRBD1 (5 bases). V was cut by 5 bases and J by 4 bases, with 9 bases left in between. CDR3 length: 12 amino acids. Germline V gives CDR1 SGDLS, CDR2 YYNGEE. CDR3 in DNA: TGTGCCAGCAGTGGGGCAGGAGAGACCCAGTACTTC. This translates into CASSGAGETQYF.

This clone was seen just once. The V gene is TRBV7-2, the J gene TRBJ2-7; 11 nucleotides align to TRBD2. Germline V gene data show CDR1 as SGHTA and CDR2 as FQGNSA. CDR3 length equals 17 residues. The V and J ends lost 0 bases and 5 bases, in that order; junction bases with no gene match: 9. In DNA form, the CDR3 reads TGTGCCAGCAGCTTAGCCGCCGGGACTAGCGGTAAGAACGAGCAGTACTTC. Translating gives CASSLAAGTSGKNEQYF.

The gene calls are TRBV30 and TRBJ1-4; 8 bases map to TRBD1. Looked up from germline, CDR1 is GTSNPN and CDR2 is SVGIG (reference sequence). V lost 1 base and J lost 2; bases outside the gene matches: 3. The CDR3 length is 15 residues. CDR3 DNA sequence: TGTGCCTGGAGTGCGTACAGGGGGACTAATGAAAAACTGTTTTTT. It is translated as CAWSAYRGTNEKLFF.

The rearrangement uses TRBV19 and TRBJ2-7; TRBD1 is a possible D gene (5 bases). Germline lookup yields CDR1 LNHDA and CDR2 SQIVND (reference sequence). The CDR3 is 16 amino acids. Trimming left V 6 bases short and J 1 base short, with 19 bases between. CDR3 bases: TGTGCCAGTAGCACCCCCCCTGACAGTTTTTCCTACGAGCAGTACTTC. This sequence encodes CASSTPPDSFSYEQYF.

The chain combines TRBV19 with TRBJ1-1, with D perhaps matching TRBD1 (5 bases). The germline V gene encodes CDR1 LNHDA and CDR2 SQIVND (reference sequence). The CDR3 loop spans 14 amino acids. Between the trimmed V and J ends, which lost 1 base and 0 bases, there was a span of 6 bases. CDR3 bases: TGTGCCAGTAGTATAGGACAGCTGAACACTGAAGCTTTCTTT. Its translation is CASSIGQLNTEAFF.

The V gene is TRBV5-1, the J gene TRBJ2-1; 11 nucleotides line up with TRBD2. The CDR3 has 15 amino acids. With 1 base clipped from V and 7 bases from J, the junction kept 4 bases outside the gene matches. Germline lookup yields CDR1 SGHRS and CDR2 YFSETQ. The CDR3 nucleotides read TGCGCCAGCAGCTTGTCGTCTAGCGGGGGGAATGAGCAGTTCTTC. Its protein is CASSLSSSGGNEQFF.

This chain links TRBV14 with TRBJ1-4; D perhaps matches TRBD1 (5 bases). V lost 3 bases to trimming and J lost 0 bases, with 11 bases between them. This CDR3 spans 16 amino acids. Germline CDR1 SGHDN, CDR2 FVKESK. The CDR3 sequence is CASSQGLLATNEKLFF. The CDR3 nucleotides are TGTGCCAGCAGCCAGGGGCTTCTAGCAACTAATGAAAAACTGTTTTTT.